This paragraph covers one TCR beta chain sequence. The data originate from a study of cytomegalovirus exposure and HLA in healthy donors. PCR amplification relied on 60 Vbeta primers (plus 13 Jbeta primers). Assay used: immunoSEQ multiplex PCR; TCRdb lists only in-frame clones, some missing. The table shows 90,000 to 100,000 clones, with 77% occurring only once. With 2 bases removed from V and 4 bases from J, the gap between germline ends came to 7 bases. Germline-derived CDR1 and CDR2 are SGHTS and YDEGEE. CDR3 length: 13 amino acids. The rearrangement links TRBV5-8 to TRBJ2-1; D gene ambiguous. The receptor was isolated from a female donor in good health and CMV-seronegative. The sequenced sample consisted of PBMCs. CDR3 protein: CASSFQIYNEQFF. As DNA, the CDR3 is TGTGCCAGCAGCTTCCAGATATACAATGAGCAGTTCTTC.